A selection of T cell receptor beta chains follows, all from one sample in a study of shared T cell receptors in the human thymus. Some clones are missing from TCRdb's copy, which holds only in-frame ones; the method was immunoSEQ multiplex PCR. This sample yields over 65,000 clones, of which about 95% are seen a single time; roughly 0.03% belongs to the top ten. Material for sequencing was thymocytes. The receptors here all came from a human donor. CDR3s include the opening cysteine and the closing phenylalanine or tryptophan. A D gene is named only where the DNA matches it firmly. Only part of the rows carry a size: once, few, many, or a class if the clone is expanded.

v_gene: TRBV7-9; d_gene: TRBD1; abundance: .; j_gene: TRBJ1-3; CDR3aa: CASSLFTGRQGASENTIYF; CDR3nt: TGTGCCAGCAGCTTATTCACAGGAAGGCAGGGGGCAAGTGAAAACACCATATATTTT
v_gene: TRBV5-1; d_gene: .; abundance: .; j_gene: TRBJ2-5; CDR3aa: CASSSRPAQETQYF; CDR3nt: TGCGCCAGCAGCTCCCGGCCTGCCCAAGAGACCCAGTACTTC
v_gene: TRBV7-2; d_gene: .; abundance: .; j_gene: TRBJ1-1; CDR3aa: CASRIQGPNMNTEAFF; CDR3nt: TGTGCCAGCAGAATACAGGGACCTAATATGAACACTGAAGCTTTCTTT
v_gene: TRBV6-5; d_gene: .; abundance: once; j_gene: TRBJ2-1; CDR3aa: CASRTGDEQFF; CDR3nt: TGTGCCAGCCGCACGGGGGATGAGCAGTTCTTC
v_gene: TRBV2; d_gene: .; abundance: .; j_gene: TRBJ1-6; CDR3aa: CASSEARGDHNSPLHF; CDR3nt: TGTGCCAGCAGTGAAGCGCGCGGGGACCATAATTCACCCCTCCACTTT
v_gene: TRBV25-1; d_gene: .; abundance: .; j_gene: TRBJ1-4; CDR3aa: CASSDRFSTNEKLFF; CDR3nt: TGTGCCAGCAGTGACAGATTTTCAACTAATGAAAAACTGTTTTTT
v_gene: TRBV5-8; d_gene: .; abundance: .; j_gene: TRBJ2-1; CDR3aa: CASSPHNEQFF; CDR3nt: TGTGCCAGCAGCCCTCACAATGAGCAGTTCTTC
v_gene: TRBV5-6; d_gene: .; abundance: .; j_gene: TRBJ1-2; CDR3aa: CASSRHVVGYTF; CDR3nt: TGTGCCAGCAGCCGTCACGTCGTCGGCTACACCTTC
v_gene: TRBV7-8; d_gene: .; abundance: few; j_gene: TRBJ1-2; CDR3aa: CASSANHGQFNYGYTF; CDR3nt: TGTGCCAGCAGCGCGAACCATGGACAGTTTAACTATGGCTACACCTTC
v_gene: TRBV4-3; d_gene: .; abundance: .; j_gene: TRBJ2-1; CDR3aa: CASSQGELNDYNEQFF; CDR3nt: TGCGCCAGCAGCCAAGGCGAGCTCAATGACTACAATGAGCAGTTCTTC
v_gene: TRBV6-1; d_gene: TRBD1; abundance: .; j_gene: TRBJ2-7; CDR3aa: CASRLRDRVYEQYF; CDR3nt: TGTGCCAGCAGACTCCGGGACAGGGTCTACGAGCAGTACTTC
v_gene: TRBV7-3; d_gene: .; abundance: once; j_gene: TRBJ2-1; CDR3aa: CASSLGPYNEQFF; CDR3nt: TGTGCCAGCAGCTTAGGTCCATACAATGAGCAGTTCTTC
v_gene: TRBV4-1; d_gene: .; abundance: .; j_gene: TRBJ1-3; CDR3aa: CASSQDIKKGSFSGNTIYF; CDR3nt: TGCGCCAGCAGCCAAGACATCAAGAAGGGGTCTTTTTCTGGAAACACCATATATTTT
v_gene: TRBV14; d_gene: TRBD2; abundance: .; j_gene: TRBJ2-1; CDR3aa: CASSQLYLAGGPYRRNEQFF; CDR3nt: TGTGCCAGCAGCCAACTGTATCTAGCGGGGGGCCCCTATCGGCGCAATGAGCAGTTCTTC
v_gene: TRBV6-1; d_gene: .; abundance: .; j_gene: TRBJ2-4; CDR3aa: CASSARTGGLTKNIQYF; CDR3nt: TGTGCCAGCAGTGCGCGAACGGGGGGCCTGACCAAAAACATTCAGTACTTC
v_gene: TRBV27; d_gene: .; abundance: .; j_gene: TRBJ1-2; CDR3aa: CASRMDKNNYGYTF; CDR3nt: TGTGCCAGCAGAATGGACAAGAATAACTATGGCTACACCTTC
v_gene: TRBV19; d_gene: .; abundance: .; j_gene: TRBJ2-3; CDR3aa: CASSIAATTTDTQYF; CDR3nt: TGTGCCAGTAGTATAGCGGCAACAACCACAGATACGCAGTATTTT
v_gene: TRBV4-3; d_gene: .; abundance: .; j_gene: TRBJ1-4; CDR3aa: CASSQAQGPLNEKLFF; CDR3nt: TGCGCCAGCAGCCAAGCTCAAGGGCCTCTTAATGAAAAACTGTTTTTT
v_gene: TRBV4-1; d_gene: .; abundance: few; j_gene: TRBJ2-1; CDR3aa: CASSQDKGYNEQFF; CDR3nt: TGCGCCAGCAGCCAAGATAAGGGTTACAATGAGCAGTTCTTC
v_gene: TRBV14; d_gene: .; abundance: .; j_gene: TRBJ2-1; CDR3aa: CASSRNRGDEQFF; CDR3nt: TGTGCCAGCAGCCGAAATCGAGGGGATGAGCAGTTCTTC
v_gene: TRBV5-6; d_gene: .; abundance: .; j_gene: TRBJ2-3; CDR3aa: CASSLPWGVGTDTQYF; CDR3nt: TGTGCCAGCAGCTTGCCTTGGGGAGTAGGCACAGATACGCAGTATTTT
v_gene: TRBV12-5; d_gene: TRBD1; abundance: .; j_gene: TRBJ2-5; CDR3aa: CASGLDTGTGTRETQYF; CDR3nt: TGTGCTAGTGGTTTGGATACCGGGACAGGGACCCGAGAGACCCAGTACTTC
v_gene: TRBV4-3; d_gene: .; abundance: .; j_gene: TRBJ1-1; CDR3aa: CASSQDSGRILLNTEAFF; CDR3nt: TGCGCCAGCAGCCAAGATAGCGGCAGGATACTTTTGAACACTGAAGCTTTCTTT
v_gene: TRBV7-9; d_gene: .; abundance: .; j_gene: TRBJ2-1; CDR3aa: CASSLGWDSGEQFF; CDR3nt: TGTGCCAGCAGCTTAGGTTGGGACTCGGGTGAGCAGTTCTTC
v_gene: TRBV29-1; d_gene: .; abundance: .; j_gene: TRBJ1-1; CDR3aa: CSADTLNTEAFF; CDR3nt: TGCAGCGCGGACACGTTGAACACTGAAGCTTTCTTT
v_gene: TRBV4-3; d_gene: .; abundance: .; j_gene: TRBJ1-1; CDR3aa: CASSQDSGWRGLRENTEAFF; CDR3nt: TGCGCCAGCAGCCAAGATTCAGGATGGCGAGGGTTGAGAGAGAACACTGAAGCTTTCTTT
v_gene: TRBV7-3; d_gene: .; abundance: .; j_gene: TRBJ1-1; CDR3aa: CASSLLGGPWATGAFF; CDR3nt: TGTGCCAGCAGCTTGTTGGGGGGCCCTTGGGCTACCGGGGCTTTCTTT
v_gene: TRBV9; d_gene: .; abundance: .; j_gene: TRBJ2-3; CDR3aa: CASSVVTGTDTQYF; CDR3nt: TGTGCCAGCAGCGTAGTTACTGGCACAGATACGCAGTATTTT
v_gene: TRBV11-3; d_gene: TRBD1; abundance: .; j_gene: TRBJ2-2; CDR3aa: CASSPGTGETGELFF; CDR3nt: TGTGCCAGCAGCCCGGGGACAGGGGAGACCGGGGAGCTGTTTTTT
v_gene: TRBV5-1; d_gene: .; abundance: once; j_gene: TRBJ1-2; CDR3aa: CASSDPGRKVRDGYTF; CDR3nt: TGCGCCAGCAGCGACCCCGGCCGAAAGGTAAGGGATGGCTACACCTTC
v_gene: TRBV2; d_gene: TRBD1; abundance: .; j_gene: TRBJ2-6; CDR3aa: CASSEATRDRGHGANVLTF; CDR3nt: TGTGCCAGCAGTGAAGCCACACGGGACAGGGGGCACGGGGCCAACGTCCTGACTTTC
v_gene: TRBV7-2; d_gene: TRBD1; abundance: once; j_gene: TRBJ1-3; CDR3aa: CASSNRQGHSGNTIYF; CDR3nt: TGTGCCAGCAGCAACAGACAGGGACACTCTGGAAACACCATATATTTT
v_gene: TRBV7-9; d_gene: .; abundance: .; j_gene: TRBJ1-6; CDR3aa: CASSFGAGDSPLHF; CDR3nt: TGTGCCAGCAGCTTTGGAGCAGGGGACTCACCCCTCCACTTT
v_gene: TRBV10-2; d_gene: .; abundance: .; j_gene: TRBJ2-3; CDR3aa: CASSRREVGTDTQYF; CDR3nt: TGCGCCAGCAGCCGCAGGGAGGTTGGCACAGATACGCAGTATTTT
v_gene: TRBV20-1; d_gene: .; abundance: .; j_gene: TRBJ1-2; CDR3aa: CSAILDSGYTF; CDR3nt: TGCAGTGCTATTCTGGACAGTGGCTACACCTTC
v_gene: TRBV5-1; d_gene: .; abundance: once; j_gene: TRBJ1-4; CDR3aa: CASRGTLDEKLFF; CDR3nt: TGCGCCAGCAGAGGGACATTGGATGAAAAACTGTTTTTT
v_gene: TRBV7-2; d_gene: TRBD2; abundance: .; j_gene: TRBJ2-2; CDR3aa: CASSKQRGGTGELFF; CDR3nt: TGTGCCAGCAGCAAACAGCGGGGGGGCACCGGGGAGCTGTTTTTT
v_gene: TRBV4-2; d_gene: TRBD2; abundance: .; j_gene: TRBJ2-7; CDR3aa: CASSTRGLVAGYEQYF; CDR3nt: TGTGCCAGCAGCACCCGAGGACTAGTCGCCGGCTACGAGCAGTACTTC
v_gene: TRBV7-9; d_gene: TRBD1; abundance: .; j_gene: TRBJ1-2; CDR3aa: CASSLGGQGSIGYTF; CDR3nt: TGTGCCAGCAGCTTAGGGGGACAGGGTAGTATTGGCTACACCTTC
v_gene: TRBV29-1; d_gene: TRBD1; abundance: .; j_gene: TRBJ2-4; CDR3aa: CSVVLGQGKNIQYF; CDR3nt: TGCAGCGTTGTACTAGGACAGGGGAAAAACATTCAGTACTTC
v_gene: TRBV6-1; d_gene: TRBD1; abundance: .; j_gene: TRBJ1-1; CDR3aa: CASSDDRGSDTEAFF; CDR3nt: TGTGCCAGCAGTGACGACAGGGGTTCGGACACTGAAGCTTTCTTT
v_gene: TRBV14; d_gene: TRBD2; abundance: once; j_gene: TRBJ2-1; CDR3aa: CASRTSGSLPNLDEQFF; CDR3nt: TGTGCCAGCCGGACTAGCGGGAGCCTCCCTAACTTGGATGAGCAGTTCTTC
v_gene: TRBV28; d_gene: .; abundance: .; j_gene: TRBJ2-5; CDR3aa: CASRRGVGYETQYF; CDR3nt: TGTGCCAGCAGACGGGGAGTGGGATATGAGACCCAGTACTTC
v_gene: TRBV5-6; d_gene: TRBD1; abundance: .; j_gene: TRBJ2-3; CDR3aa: CASSLEDRRRDTQYF; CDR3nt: TGTGCCAGCAGCTTGGAGGACAGGCGAAGAGATACGCAGTATTTT
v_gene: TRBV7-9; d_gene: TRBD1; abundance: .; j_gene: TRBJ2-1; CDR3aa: CASSQQGAREGSYNEQFF; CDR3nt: TGTGCCAGCAGCCAACAGGGGGCGCGGGAAGGTTCCTACAATGAGCAGTTCTTC